This TCR beta chain is drawn from a study of T cells expressing NK-cell markers. TCRdb reprocessed the 5' RACE reads, keeping one entry per CDR3 protein, no DNA. Found here are about 380,000 distinct CDR3 sequences; the top ten clones hold roughly 5.2%. This CDR3 spans 11 amino acids. Germline V gene lookup returns CDR1 SGHDT and CDR2 YYEEEE. The sample was blood T cells: a sorted CD56 or NKG2C T cell subset, CD4+ or CD8+ T cells, or bulk PBMC T cells (not recorded which). The rearrangement links TRBV5-6 to TRBJ2-1. The clonotype was recovered from a man aged 18-69 years in good health. The CDR3 loop reads CASSLTIEQFF.